This T cell receptor beta chain came from a study of B cell selection in AIRE deficiency. Study findings and constraints: Shorter CDR3s marked shared Treg sequences, biased toward few non-templated insertions. AIRE-deficient Tconv and Treg repertoires matched healthy donors in TCRBV, CDR3 length, diversity. Patient Tconv cells held about 28% of Treg sequences shared by healthy donors.

Sorting defined conventional CD4 T cells as CD4+CD127+. Notes on this clone: The antigen is not known.

The repertoire was sequenced with immunoSEQ multiplex PCR; TCRdb's copy has only in-frame clones and lacks some. The sample holds 20,000 to 30,000 clones, around 97% seen once. The V end lost 6 bases, the J end lost 6 bases, and 15 bases lay between the germline ends. In germline, CDR1 is SQVTM, CDR2 ANQGSEA. This CDR3 has 13 residues. This chain links TRBV29-1 with TRBJ2-4; TRBD1 might be the D (5 bases). Sequencing used conventional CD4+ T cells sorted from PBMCs. The clonotype originates from a human donor with AIRE deficiency. The CDR3 here is CSVVRESRNIQYF. As DNA, the CDR3 is TGCAGCGTAGTCAGGGAATCTCGAAACATTCAGTACTTC.